A single sample is the source of the 17 T cell receptor beta chains below, sequenced in a study of blood T cell repertoires in COVID-19. TCRdb's copy holds only in-frame clones and misses some; the assay was immunoSEQ multiplex PCR. The table lists 110,000 or so clones, over 65% of them singletons. The sequencing input was peripheral blood. The receptor source for this set is a man aged 65 to 79 with acute or convalescent COVID-19.

The chain couples TRBV28 to TRBJ2-7; 11 positions agree with TRBD2. The CDR3 loop spans 15 amino acids. Germline V lookup: CDR1 MDHEN, CDR2 SYDVKM. J lost 2 bases, V lost 6 bases, and 6 bases had no gene match. DNA of the CDR3: TGTGCCAGCAGCCCCGGACTAGCGGGCCCCTACGAGCAGTACTTC. Translation gives CASSPGLAGPYEQYF.

The rearrangement uses TRBV18 and TRBJ2-3, with 10 bases identical to TRBD1. The CDR3 sequence is 16 residues long. J lost 1 base, V lost 6 bases, and 7 bases had no gene match. The V gene's germline CDR1 is KGHSH and CDR2 LQKENI. CDR3 DNA: TGTGCCAGCTCTCGACGACAGGGGGCAGGCACAGATACGCAGTATTTT. It is translated as CASSRRQGAGTDTQYF.

The chain links TRBV7-2 to TRBJ1-1; TRBD1 matches 9 bases. V shed 5 bases and J 4 bases; nucleotides not matched to a gene: 8. Germline-derived CDR1 and CDR2 are SGHTA and FQGNSA. This CDR3 is built from 15 residues. The CDR3 coding sequence is TGTGCCAGCAGCCCAACCGGGACAGGGCGCACTGAAGCTTTCTTT. This translates into CASSPTGTGRTEAFF.

This clone occurred once. The genes are TRBV5-5 and TRBJ2-3, with 7 bases aligning to TRBD1. The CDR3 totals 14 residues. Germline CDR1 reads SGHKS; CDR2 reads YYEKEE (reference sequence). The V and J ends lost 3 bases and 3 bases, in that order; junction bases with no gene match: 4. CDR3 protein: CASSSTGATDTQYF. The DNA of the CDR3 is TGTGCCAGCAGCTCTACAGGGGCAACAGATACGCAGTATTTT.

The chain employs TRBV27 and TRBJ2-1; the match to TRBD1 covers 7 bases. This CDR3 is 16 amino acids long. With V trimmed by 2 bases and J by 5 bases, 9 bases remained unmatched. The germline gives CDR1 MNHEY, CDR2 SMNVEV (reference sequence). The CDR3 region is CASSLRQGITDNEQFF. The CDR3 DNA reads as TGTGCCAGCAGTTTACGACAGGGAATCACCGACAATGAGCAGTTCTTC.

The gene calls are TRBV5-6 and TRBJ2-7, with D perhaps matching TRBD2 (5 bases). V shed 1 base and J shed 4 bases, with 12 bases lying between them. The germline V gene encodes CDR1 SGHDT and CDR2 YYEEEE. The CDR3 totals 14 residues. DNA of the CDR3: TGTGCCAGCAGCTTGATGCCAGAGGGTTACGAGCAGTACTTC. Translation gives CASSLMPEGYEQYF.

The chain combines TRBV30 with TRBJ2-1; D may be TRBD2 (6 bases). Between the trimmed V and J ends, which lost 2 bases and 6 bases, there was a span of 14 bases. This CDR3 contains 14 residues. Germline assignment: CDR1 GTSNPN and CDR2 SVGIG (reference sequence). The CDR3 loop is CAWSTGSLSNEQFF. In DNA, the CDR3 is TGTGCCTGGAGTACCGGGAGCCTCTCCAATGAGCAGTTCTTC.

This chain uses TRBV5-6 with TRBJ2-1; D is uncertain. The CDR3 sequence is 16 residues long. From germline, CDR1 is SGHDT and CDR2 YYEEEE. Trimming cost V 3 bases and J 8 bases, with 21 bases left between them. CDR3 nucleotide sequence: TGTGCCAGCAGCTGGCCCCCTGTTAACCCAGCGTATGAGCAGTTCTTC. Translating gives CASSWPPVNPAYEQFF.

This clone has only a few counts. The chain uses TRBV25-1 and TRBJ1-2; unclear D gene. With 6 bases removed from V and 7 bases from J, the gap between germline ends came to 9 bases. Per germline, CDR1 MGHDK and CDR2 SYGVNS. There are 11 residues in the CDR3. The CDR3 sequence is CASSHSFGYTF. CDR3 bases: TGTGCCAGCAGCCACAGTTTTGGCTACACCTTC.

The chain couples TRBV3-1 (or the pseudogene TRBV3-2) to TRBJ1-5; no definite D call. With 5 bases removed from V and 2 bases from J, the gap between germline ends came to 13 bases. This CDR3 contains 15 residues. Germline loops: CDR1 LGHDT, CDR2 YNNKEL (reference sequence). CDR3 in DNA: TGTGCCAGCAGCGCGGAGCACTCGGGCAATCAGCCCCAGCATTTT. Its protein is CASSAEHSGNQPQHF.

V is TRBV5-5 and J is TRBJ1-4; TRBD1 aligns across 9 bases. The CDR3 covers 14 residues. V shed 3 bases, J shed 8 bases, and the junction held 5 bases outside the gene matches. Germline V gene lookup returns CDR1 SGHKS and CDR2 YYEKEE (reference sequence). The CDR3 DNA reads TGTGCCAGCAGCTGGACAGGGGATCCCGAAAAACTGTTTTTT. It encodes CASSWTGDPEKLFF.

V gene TRBV3-1 (or the pseudogene TRBV3-2) combines with J gene TRBJ1-4; possible D gene TRBD1, 5 bases. Trimming shortened V by 4 bases and J by 5 bases, and 17 bases separated the two germline ends. CDR3 size: 16 residues. Germline V lookup: CDR1 LGHDT, CDR2 YNNKEL (reference sequence). CDR3 bases: TGTGCCAGCAGCCCTCAAGTAGGGGCCGGGAATGAAAAACTGTTTTTT. It translates to CASSPQVGAGNEKLFF.

This chain links TRBV28 with TRBJ1-6, with 12 nucleotides matching TRBD1. CDR1 and CDR2 (germline): MDHEN, SYDVKM. V dropped 3 bases and J dropped 8; count of bases not matched to a gene: 5. CDR3 length: 16 amino acids. The CDR3 DNA reads TGTGCCAGCAGTTTGGGGACAGGGGGCGCGCATTCACCCCTCCACTTT. Amino acids: CASSLGTGGAHSPLHF.

The chain carries TRBV11-3 and TRBJ2-2; 7 nucleotides line up with TRBD1. The CDR3 contains 14 residues. Germline loops: CDR1 SGHNT, CDR2 YENEEA. The V gene end was trimmed by 5 bases and the J gene end by 4 bases; junction bases not matched to a gene: 4. In DNA, the CDR3 is TGTGCCAGCAGCCAAGGACAGGTCACCGGGGAGCTGTTTTTT. This encodes CASSQGQVTGELFF.

The table lists this clone with a few counts. The rearrangement links TRBV5-1 to TRBJ2-7, with 7 nucleotides matching TRBD2. The trim removed 6 bases at V and 3 bases at J, leaving 6 bases unmatched. Germline assignment: CDR1 SGHRS and CDR2 YFSETQ. This CDR3 comprises 13 residues. This CDR3 is CASKGTNDYEQYF. The CDR3 DNA reads as TGCGCCAGCAAGGGGACTAATGACTACGAGCAGTACTTC.

The V gene is TRBV10-3, the J gene TRBJ1-6; 7 bases line up with TRBD1. The CDR3 has 21 amino acids. Looked up from germline, CDR1 is ENHRY and CDR2 is SYGVKD. J gave up 6 bases and V 0 bases, and 20 bases lay outside the gene matches. CDR3 DNA sequence: TGTGCCATCAGTGAGTCGATGAGACGAACGACAGGGTCCGGGCCTAATTCACCCCTCCACTTT. It is translated as CAISESMRRTTGSGPNSPLHF.

This clone came up a few times. Other DNA sequences in this sample translate to the same CDR3. The chain carries TRBV28 and TRBJ2-3; tentatively, D is TRBD1 (6 bases). Germline CDR1 and CDR2: MDHEN and SYDVKM. Trimming cost V 5 bases and J 6 bases, with 15 bases left between them. CDR3 length: 14 residues. CDR3 nucleotides: TGTGCCAGCAGTAACGTGGACAGTCGGGATACGCAGTATTTT. Translation gives CASSNVDSRDTQYF. The whole variable domain, filled in from reference TRBV28 and TRBJ2-3, reads DVKVTQSSRYLVKRTGEKVFLECVQDMDHENMFWYRQDPGLGLRLIYFSYDVKMKEKGDIPEGYSVSREKKERFSLILESASTNQTSMYLCASSNVDSRDTQYFGPGTRLTVL.